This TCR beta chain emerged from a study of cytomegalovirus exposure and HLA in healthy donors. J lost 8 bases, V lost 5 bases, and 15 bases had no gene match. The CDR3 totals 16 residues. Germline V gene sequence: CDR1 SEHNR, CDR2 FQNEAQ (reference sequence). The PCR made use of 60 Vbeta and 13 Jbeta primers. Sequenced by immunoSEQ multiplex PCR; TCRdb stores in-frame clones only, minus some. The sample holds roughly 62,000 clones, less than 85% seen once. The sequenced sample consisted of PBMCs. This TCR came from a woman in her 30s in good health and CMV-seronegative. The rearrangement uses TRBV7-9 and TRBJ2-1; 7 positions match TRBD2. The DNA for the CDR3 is TGTGCCAGCAGCCCTATGGGGAGGGTCTTAGGGGATGAGCAGTTCTTC. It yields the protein CASSPMGRVLGDEQFF. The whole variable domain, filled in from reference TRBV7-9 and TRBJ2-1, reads DTGVSQNPRHKITKRGQNVTFRCDPISEHNRLYWYRQTLGQGPEFLTYFQNEAQLEKSRLLSDRFSAERPKGSFSTLEIQRTEQGDSAMYLCASSPMGRVLGDEQFFGPGTRLTVL.